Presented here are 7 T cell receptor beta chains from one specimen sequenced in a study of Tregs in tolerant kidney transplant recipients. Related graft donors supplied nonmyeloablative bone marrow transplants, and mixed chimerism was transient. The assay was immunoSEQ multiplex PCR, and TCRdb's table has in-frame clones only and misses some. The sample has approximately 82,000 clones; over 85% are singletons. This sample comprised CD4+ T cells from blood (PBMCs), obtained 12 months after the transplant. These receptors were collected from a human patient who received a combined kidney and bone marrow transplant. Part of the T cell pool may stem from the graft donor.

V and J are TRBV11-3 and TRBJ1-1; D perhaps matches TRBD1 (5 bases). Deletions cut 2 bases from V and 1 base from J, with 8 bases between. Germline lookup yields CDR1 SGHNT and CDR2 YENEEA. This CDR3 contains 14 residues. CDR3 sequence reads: CASSLLGGNTEAFF. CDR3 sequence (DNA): TGTGCCAGCAGCTTATTGGGGGGGAACACTGAAGCTTTCTTT.

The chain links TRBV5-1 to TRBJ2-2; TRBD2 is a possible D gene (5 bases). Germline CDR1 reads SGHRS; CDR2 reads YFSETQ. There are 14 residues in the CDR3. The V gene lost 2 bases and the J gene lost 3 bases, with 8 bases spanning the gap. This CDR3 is CASSFSADTGELFF. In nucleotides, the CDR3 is TGCGCCAGCAGCTTTTCAGCGGACACCGGGGAGCTGTTTTTT. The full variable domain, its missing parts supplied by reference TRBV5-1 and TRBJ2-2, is KAGVTQTPRYLIKTRGQQVTLSCSPISGHRSVSWYQQTPGQGLQFLFEYFSETQRNKGNFPGRFSGRQFSNSRSEMNVSTLELGDSALYLCASSFSADTGELFFGEGSRLTVL.

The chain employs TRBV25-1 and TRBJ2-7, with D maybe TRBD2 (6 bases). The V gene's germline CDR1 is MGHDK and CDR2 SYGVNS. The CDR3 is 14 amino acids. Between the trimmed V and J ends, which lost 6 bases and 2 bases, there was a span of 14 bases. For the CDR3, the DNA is TGTGCCAGCAGGGGGGAGGTGCCCCCCTACGAGCAGTACTTC. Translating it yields CASRGEVPPYEQYF.

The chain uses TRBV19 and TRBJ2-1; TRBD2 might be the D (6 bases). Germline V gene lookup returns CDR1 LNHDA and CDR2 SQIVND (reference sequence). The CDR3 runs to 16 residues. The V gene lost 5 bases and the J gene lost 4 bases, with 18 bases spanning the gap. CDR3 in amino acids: CASSQLRDSLYNEQFF. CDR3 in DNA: TGTGCCAGTAGTCAACTCCGGGACTCCTTGTACAATGAGCAGTTCTTC.

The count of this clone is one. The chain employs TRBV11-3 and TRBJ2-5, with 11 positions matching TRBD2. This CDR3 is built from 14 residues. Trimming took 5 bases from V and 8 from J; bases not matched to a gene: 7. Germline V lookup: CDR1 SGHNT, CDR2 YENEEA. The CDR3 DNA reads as TGTGCCAGCAGCGTTAGCGGGAGGGGGGGAACCCAGTACTTC. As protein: CASSVSGRGGTQYF.

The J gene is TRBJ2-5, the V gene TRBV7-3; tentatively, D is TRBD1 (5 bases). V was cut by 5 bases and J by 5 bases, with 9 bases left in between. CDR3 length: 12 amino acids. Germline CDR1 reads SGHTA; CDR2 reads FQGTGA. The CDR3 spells CASSAQGETQYF. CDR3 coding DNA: TGTGCCAGCAGCGCCCAGGGTGAGACCCAGTACTTC.

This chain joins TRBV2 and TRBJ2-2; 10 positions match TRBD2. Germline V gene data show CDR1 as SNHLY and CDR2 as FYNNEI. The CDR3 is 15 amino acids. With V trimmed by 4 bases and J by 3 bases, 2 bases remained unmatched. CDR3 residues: CASSVAGGYTGELFF. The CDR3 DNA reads TGTGCCAGCAGTGTAGCGGGAGGATACACCGGGGAGCTGTTTTTT.